These 8 T cell receptor beta chains came from one sample sequenced in a study of shared clonotypes between healthy human individuals. Naivety among CD8 cells was defined by CD45RO negativity and positive CCR7 selection, thereby excluding terminally differentiated effector memory CD45RA+ cells. TCRdb keeps only in-frame clones here, not all; method: immunoSEQ multiplex PCR. The top ten clones hold less than 0.12% of a sample with some 630,000 clones, around 96% of them seen once. The source material was naive CD8+ T cells sorted from blood. These TCRs come from a woman in her thirties in good health.

V usage is TRBV27 and J usage is TRBJ2-7; D is undetermined. The V gene's germline CDR1 is MNHEY and CDR2 SMNVEV (reference sequence). The CDR3 contains 13 residues. Trimming removed 3 bases at V and 2 bases at J, with 8 bases between. The CDR3 loop reads CASSLGFPYEQYF. The DNA for the CDR3 is TGTGCCAGCAGTTTGGGCTTTCCCTACGAGCAGTACTTC.

This chain connects TRBV5-1 to TRBJ2-7; tentatively, D is TRBD1 (5 bases). Germline lookup yields CDR1 SGHRS and CDR2 YFSETQ. The V end was cut by 4 bases, the J end by 2 bases, with 28 bases between. The CDR3 contains 19 residues. The DNA of the CDR3 is TGCGCCAGCAGCCTAACGACAGTCGCCTATACCCTAGGAACCTACGAGCAGTACTTC. Translating gives CASSLTTVAYTLGTYEQYF.

Worth noting for this clone: This sample includes further DNA sequences coding for the same CDR3. J is TRBJ1-1 and V is TRBV5-4, with 8 bases matching TRBD1. This CDR3 is built from 14 residues. After removal of 2 bases from V and 1 base from J, the junction contained 1 base not matched to a gene. Germline assignment: CDR1 SGHNT and CDR2 YYREEE (reference sequence). The CDR3 DNA is TGTGCCAGCAGCTTCACAGGGGGGAACACTGAAGCTTTCTTT. It translates to CASSFTGGNTEAFF.

The rearrangement links TRBV21-1 to TRBJ2-2; no check of the table's D call, TRBD2, against the DNA was made. TRBV21-1 is a pseudogene. The CDR3 length is 15 residues. This CDR3 reads CARQRLAGDSGELFF. The CDR3 DNA is TGTGCCAGACAAAGACTAGCGGGAGACTCCGGGGAGCTGTTTTTT.

This clone is a singleton in its sample. The chain combines TRBV6-1 with TRBJ2-2; TRBD2 matches at 9 bases. This CDR3 spans 16 amino acids. J gave up 1 base and V 2 bases, and 2 bases lay outside the gene matches. Germline assignment: CDR1 MNHNS and CDR2 SASEGT. CDR3: CASSELAGENTGELFF. Here the CDR3 DNA reads TGTGCCAGCAGTGAATTAGCGGGAGAGAACACCGGGGAGCTGTTTTTT.

The rearrangement links TRBV28 to TRBJ2-7; 12 bases match TRBD2. J gave up 2 bases and V 6 bases, and 5 bases lay outside the gene matches. The CDR3 sequence is 15 residues long. Germline CDR1 is MDHEN and CDR2 is SYDVKM. This CDR3 is CASRVLAGGAYEQYF. CDR3 sequence (DNA): TGTGCCAGCAGGGTACTAGCGGGAGGCGCCTACGAGCAGTACTTC.

This chain uses TRBV28 with TRBJ2-2; D could derive from TRBD1 or TRBD2 (5 bases each). The CDR3 length is 14 residues. The V gene's germline CDR1 is MDHEN and CDR2 SYDVKM. V shed 6 bases and J shed 2 bases, with 10 bases lying between them. The CDR3 is CASRAGANTGELFF. The CDR3 region has the DNA TGTGCCAGCAGGGCCGGGGCCAACACCGGGGAGCTGTTTTTT.

In DNA form, the CDR3 reads TGTGCCAGCAGCGTCCTCTCCAGGACATCGAACACCGGGGAGCTGTTTTTT. Its protein product is CASSVLSRTSNTGELFF. The chain carries TRBV9 and TRBJ2-2, with D possibly matching TRBD1 (5 bases). From germline, CDR1 is SGDLS and CDR2 YYNGEE. This CDR3 spans 17 amino acids. The V gene lost 2 bases and the J gene lost 0 bases, with 14 bases spanning the gap.